This T cell receptor (beta chain) was sequenced in a study of blood T cell repertoires in COVID-19. V shed 3 bases, J shed 2 bases, and the junction held 6 bases outside the gene matches. Germline CDR1 DFQATT, CDR2 SNEGSKA (reference sequence). CDR3 length: 15 residues. TCRdb keeps only in-frame clones here, not all; method: immunoSEQ multiplex PCR. Counted here are more than 110,000 clones, roughly 85% occurring once; the ten biggest clones make up around 3.2%. This sequence was found in a man aged 45 to 65 with acute or convalescent COVID-19. Sequenced input: peripheral blood. The J gene is TRBJ2-2, the V gene TRBV20-1; the match to TRBD1 covers 7 bases. CDR3 residues: CSASGGQINTGELFF. For the CDR3, the DNA is TGCAGTGCTAGTGGGGGACAGATAAACACCGGGGAGCTGTTTTTT.